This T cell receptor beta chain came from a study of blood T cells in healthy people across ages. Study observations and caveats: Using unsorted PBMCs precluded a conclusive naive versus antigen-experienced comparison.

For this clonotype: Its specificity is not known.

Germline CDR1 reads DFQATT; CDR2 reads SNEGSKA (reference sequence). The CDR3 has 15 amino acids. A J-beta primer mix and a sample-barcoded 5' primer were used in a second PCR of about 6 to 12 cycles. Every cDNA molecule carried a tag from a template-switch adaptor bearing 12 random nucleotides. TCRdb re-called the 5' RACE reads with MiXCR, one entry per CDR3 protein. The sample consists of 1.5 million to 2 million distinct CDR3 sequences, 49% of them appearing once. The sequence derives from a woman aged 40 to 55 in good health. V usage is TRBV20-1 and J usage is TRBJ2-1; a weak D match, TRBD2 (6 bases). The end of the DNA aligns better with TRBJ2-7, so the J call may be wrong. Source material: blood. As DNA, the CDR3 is TGCAGTGCTCCAACCGGGACTGGAGCTGACAATGAGCAGTACTTC. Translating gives CSAPTGTGADNEQYF.